The entry below gives a single T cell receptor beta chain sequence along with its context. Antigen specificity is unknown. The data originate from a study of cytomegalovirus exposure and HLA in healthy donors. Study summary: In a previous analysis, nearly 120 million unique TCR beta sequences were found from 150 million to 200 million T cells.

This CDR3 is 14 amino acids long. Germline CDR1 is SGHDT and CDR2 is YYEEEE. Both 60 Vbeta primers and 13 Jbeta primers went into the PCR. The assay was immunoSEQ multiplex PCR, and TCRdb's table has in-frame clones only and misses some. The repertoire holds around 150,000 clones, around 80% seen once, with 7% in the top ten. Donors showed nominal health when sampled, although they likely had unrecorded immune exposures. Overall study findings and caveats: In most subjects, TCR beta sequences reportedly gave accurate predictions of HLA-A and HLA-B alleles.

The sequenced sample consisted of PBMCs. The sequence was collected from a woman aged 30 to 39 in good health and CMV-seropositive. The chain links TRBV5-6 to TRBJ2-5; TRBD2 aligns across 7 bases. The DNA end is a closer match to TRBJ2-7, so the J assignment may be wrong. Written as DNA, the CDR3 is TGTGCCAGCAGCTGGGTGGCGGGGGTCGGCGAGCAGTACTTC. Translated, it gives CASSWVAGVGEQYF.